Following are 5 T cell receptor beta chains from one sample sequenced in a study of blood T cells in healthy people across ages. Alongside a J-beta primer mix, a sample-barcoded 5' primer served in a second PCR lasting 7 to 11 cycles. TCRdb redid the calling of the 5' RACE reads with MiXCR, one entry per CDR3 protein. The sample includes 850,000 to 1,000,000 distinct CDR3 sequences, roughly half of them seen just once. The sequenced sample consisted of blood. These TCRs come from a woman in her fifties or sixties in good health.

This chain joins TRBV7-9 and TRBJ1-2; TRBD1 aligns across 8 bases. V lost 1 base and J lost 7; bases outside the gene matches: 8. Germline values: CDR1 SEHNR, CDR2 FQNEAQ (reference sequence). The CDR3 length is 15 residues. CDR3 nucleotides: TGTGCCAGCAGCTTAGATTCAGGGGGCGGAAGTGGCTACACCTTC. Its protein is CASSLDSGGGSGYTF.

This clonotype occurred a few times. The J gene is TRBJ2-7, the V gene TRBV28; D is undetermined. Trimming took 6 bases from V and 1 from J, leaving 16 bases between them. CDR3 size: 15 residues. Germline CDR1 MDHEN, CDR2 SYDVKM. This chain's CDR3 is CASRGMGSPSYEQYF. The CDR3 DNA reads TGTGCCAGCAGGGGGATGGGGTCACCTTCCTACGAGCAGTACTTC. The variable domain in full, completed from reference TRBV28 and TRBJ2-7, reads DVKVTQSSRYLVKRTGEKVFLECVQDMDHENMFWYRQDPGLGLRLIYFSYDVKMKEKGDIPEGYSVSREKKERFSLILESASTNQTSMYLCASRGMGSPSYEQYFGPGTRLTVT.

V and J are TRBV5-5 and TRBJ1-4, with 10 nucleotides matching TRBD1. The V and J ends lost 3 bases and 3 bases, in that order; junction bases with no gene match: 5. Per the germline V gene, CDR1 is SGHKS and CDR2 is YYEKEE (reference sequence). The CDR3 consists of 16 residues. CDR3 in amino acids: CASSWDRGVANEKLFF. The CDR3 DNA is TGTGCCAGCAGCTGGGACAGGGGTGTCGCTAATGAAAAACTGTTTTTT.

This chain links TRBV6-5 with TRBJ1-2; no clear D gene. Germline assignment: CDR1 MNHEY and CDR2 SVGAGI. CDR3 length equals 13 residues. V was cut by 3 bases and J by 6 bases, with 11 bases left in between. The CDR3 loop reads CASSYGSSNGYTF. DNA of the CDR3: TGTGCCAGCAGTTATGGGTCATCGAATGGCTACACCTTC.

DNA for the CDR3: TGTGCCTGGAGCGGGAGTTCCTACAATGAGCAGTTCTTC. Protein product: CAWSGSSYNEQFF. The genes are TRBV30 and TRBJ2-1, with D possibly being TRBD2 (6 bases). The V gene lost 3 bases and the J gene lost 1 base, with 7 bases spanning the gap. In germline, CDR1 is GTSNPN, CDR2 SVGIG (reference sequence). This CDR3 has 13 amino acids.